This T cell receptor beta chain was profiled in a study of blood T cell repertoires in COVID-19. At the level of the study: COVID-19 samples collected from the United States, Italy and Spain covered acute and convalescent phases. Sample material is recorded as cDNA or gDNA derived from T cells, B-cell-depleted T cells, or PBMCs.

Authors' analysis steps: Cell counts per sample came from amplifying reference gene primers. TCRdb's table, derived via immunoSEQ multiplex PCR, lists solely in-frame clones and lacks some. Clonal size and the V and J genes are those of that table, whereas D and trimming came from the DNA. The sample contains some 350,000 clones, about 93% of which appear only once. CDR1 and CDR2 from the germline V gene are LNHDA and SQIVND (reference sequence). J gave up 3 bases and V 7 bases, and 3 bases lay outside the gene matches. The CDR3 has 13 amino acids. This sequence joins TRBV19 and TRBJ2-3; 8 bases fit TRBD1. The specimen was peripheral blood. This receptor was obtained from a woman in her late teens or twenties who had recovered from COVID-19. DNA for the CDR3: TGTGCCAGTATCCGGACAGGGACAGATACGCAGTATTTT. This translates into CASIRTGTDTQYF.